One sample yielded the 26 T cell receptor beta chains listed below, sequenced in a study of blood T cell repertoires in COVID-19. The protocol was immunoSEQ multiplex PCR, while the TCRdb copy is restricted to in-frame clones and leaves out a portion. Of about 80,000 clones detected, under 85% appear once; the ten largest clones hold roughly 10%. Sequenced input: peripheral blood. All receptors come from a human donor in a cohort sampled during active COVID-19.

DNA for the CDR3: TGTGCCAGCAGTGATGCCCTGACAGGGGTCCACGAGCAGTACTTC. It yields the protein CASSDALTGVHEQYF. The chain employs TRBV6-1 and TRBJ2-7; 8 bases match TRBD1. Germline V gene sequence: CDR1 MNHNS, CDR2 SASEGT. The J segment lost 5 bases and the V segment lost 3 bases, leaving 9 bases of the junction unmatched. This CDR3 spans 15 amino acids.

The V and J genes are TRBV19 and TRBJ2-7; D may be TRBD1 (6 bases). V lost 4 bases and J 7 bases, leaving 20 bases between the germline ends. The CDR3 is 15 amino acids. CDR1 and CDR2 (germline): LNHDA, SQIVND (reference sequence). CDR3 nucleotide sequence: TGTGCCAGTAGTAGGGGTGGCCCCGCAGGGGAAGAGCAGTACTTC. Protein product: CASSRGGPAGEEQYF.

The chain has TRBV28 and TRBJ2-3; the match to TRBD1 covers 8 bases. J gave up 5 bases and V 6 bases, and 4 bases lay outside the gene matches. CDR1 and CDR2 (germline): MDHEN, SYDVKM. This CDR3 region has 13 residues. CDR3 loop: CASSRGLRDTQYF. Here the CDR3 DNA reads TGTGCCAGCAGCAGGGGGCTGAGAGATACGCAGTATTTT. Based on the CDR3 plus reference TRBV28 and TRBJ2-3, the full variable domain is DVKVTQSSRYLVKRTGEKVFLECVQDMDHENMFWYRQDPGLGLRLIYFSYDVKMKEKGDIPEGYSVSREKKERFSLILESASTNQTSMYLCASSRGLRDTQYFGPGTRLTVL.

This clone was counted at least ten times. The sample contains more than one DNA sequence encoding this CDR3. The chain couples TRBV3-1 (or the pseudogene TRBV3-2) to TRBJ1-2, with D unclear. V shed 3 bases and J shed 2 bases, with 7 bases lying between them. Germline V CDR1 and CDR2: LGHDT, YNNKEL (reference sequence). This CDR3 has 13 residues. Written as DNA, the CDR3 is TGTGCCAGCAGCCAGGGCACCAACTATGGCTACACCTTC. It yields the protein CASSQGTNYGYTF.

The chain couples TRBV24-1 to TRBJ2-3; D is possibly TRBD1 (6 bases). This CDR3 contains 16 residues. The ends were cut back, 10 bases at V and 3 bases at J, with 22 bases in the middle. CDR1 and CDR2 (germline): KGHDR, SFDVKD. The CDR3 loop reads CATTRGTRGRTDTQYF. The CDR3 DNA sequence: TGTGCCACGACCCGAGGGACCAGGGGACGTACAGATACGCAGTATTTT.

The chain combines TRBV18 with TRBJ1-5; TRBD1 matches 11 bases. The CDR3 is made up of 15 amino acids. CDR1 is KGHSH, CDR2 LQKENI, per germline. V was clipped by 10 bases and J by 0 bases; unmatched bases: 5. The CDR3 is CATGTGGSSNQPQHF. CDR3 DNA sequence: TGTGCCACCGGGACAGGGGGGTCTAGCAATCAGCCCCAGCATTTT.

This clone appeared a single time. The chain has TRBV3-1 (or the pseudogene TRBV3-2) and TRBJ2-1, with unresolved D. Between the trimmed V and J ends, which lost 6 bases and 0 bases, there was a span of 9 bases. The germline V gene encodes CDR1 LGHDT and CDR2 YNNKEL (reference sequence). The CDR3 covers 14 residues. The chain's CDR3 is CASSRASSYNEQFF. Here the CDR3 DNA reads TGTGCCAGCAGTCGCGCGAGCTCCTACAATGAGCAGTTCTTC.

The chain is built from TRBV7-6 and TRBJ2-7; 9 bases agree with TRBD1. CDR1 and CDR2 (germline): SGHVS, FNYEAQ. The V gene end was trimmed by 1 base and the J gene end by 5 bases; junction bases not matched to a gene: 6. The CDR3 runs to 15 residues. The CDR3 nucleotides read TGTGCCAGCAGCTTAGGGACAGGGGAACACCACGAGCAGTACTTC. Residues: CASSLGTGEHHEQYF.

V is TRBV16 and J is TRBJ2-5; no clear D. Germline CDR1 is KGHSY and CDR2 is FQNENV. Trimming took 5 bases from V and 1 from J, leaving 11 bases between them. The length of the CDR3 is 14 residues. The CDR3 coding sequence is TGTGCCAGCAGCGATCGGCAGCGCCAAGAGACCCAGTACTTC. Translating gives CASSDRQRQETQYF.

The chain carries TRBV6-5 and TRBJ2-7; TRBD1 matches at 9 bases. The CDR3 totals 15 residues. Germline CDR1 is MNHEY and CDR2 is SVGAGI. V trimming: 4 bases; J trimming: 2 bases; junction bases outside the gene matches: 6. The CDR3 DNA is TGTGCCAGCAGTTCCCACAGGGGGCCCCCCTACGAGCAGTACTTC. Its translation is CASSSHRGPPYEQYF.

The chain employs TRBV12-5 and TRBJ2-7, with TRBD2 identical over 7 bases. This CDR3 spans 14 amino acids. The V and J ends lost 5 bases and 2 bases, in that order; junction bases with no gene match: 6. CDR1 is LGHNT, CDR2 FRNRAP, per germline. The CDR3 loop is CASGLGGGPYEQYF. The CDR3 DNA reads TGTGCTAGTGGTCTGGGGGGGGGACCCTACGAGCAGTACTTC.

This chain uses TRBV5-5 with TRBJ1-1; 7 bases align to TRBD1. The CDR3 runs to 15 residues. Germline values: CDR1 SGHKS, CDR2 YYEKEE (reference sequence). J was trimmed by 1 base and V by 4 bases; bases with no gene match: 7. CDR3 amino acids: CASSPDRVGNTEAFF. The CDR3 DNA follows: TGTGCCAGCAGCCCTGACAGGGTTGGGAACACTGAAGCTTTCTTT. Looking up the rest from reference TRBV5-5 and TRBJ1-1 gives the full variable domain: DAGVTQSPTHLIKTRGQQVTLRCSPISGHKSVSWYQQVLGQGPQFIFQYYEKEERGRGNFPDRFSARQFPNYSSELNVNALLLGDSALYLCASSPDRVGNTEAFFGQGTRLTVV.

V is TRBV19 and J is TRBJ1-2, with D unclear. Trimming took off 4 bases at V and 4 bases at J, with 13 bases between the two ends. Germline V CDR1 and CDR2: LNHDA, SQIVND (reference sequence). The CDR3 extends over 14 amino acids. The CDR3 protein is CASSSKEGGYGYTF. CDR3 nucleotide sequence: TGTGCCAGTAGTAGCAAGGAGGGCGGCTATGGCTACACCTTC.

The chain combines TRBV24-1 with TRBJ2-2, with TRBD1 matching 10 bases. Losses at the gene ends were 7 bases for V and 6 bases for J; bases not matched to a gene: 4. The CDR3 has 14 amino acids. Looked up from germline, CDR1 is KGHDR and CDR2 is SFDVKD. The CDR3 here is CATRGQGKAGELFF. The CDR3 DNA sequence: TGTGCCACCAGGGGACAGGGGAAGGCCGGGGAGCTGTTTTTT.

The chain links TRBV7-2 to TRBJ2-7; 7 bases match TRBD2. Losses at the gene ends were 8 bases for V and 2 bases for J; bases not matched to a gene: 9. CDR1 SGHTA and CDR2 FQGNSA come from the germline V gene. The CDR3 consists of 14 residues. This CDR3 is CASAVAAGAYEQYF. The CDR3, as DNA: TGTGCCAGCGCAGTTGCGGCGGGAGCCTACGAGCAGTACTTC. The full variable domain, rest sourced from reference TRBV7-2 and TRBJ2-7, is GAGVSQSPSNKVTEKGKDVELRCDPISGHTALYWYRQSLGQGLEFLIYFQGNSAPDKSGLPSDRFSAERTGGSVSTLTIQRTQQEDSAVYLCASAVAAGAYEQYFGPGTRLTVT.

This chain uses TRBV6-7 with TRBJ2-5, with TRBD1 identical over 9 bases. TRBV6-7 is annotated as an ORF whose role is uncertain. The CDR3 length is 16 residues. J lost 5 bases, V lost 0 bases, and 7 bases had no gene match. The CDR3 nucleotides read TGTGCCAGCAGTTACTCGAGACAGGGGGGGGACGAGACCCAGTACTTC. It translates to CASSYSRQGGDETQYF.

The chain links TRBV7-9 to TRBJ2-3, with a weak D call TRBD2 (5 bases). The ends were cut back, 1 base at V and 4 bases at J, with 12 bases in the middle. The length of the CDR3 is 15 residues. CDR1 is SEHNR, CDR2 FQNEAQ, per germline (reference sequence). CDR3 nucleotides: TGTGCCAGCAGCTTAGTGCGGGTTCACCCAGATACGCAGTATTTT. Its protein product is CASSLVRVHPDTQYF.

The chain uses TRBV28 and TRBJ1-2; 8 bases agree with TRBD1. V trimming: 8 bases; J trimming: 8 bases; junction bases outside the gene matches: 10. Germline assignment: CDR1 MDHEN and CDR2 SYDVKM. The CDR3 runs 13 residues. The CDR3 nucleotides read TGTGCCAGCGTTAGGGCAGGGGGCCTGGGCTACACCTTC. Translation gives CASVRAGGLGYTF.

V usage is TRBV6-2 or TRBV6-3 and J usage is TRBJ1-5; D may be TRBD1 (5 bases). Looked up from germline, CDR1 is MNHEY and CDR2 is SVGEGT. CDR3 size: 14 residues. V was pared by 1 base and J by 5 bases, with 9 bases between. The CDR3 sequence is CASSYYRIDQPQHF. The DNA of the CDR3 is TGTGCCAGCAGTTACTACAGGATCGATCAGCCCCAGCATTTT.

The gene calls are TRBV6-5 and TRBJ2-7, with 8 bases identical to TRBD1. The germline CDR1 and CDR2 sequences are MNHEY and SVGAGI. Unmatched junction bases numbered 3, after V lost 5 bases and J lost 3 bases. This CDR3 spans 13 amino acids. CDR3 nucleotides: TGTGCCAGCAGTCGCGGGACAGGCTACGAGCAGTACTTC. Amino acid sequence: CASSRGTGYEQYF.

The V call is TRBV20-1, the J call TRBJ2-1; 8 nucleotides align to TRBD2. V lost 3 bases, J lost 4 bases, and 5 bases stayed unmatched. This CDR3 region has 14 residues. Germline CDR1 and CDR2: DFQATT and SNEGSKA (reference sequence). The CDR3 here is CSASTSGGYNEQFF. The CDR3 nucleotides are TGCAGTGCTAGTACCAGCGGGGGATACAATGAGCAGTTCTTC.

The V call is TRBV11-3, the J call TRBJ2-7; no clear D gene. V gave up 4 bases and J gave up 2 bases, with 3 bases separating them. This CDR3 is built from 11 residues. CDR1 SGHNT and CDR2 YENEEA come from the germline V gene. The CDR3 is CASSSAYEQYF. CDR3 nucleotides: TGTGCCAGCAGCTCCGCCTACGAGCAGTACTTC.

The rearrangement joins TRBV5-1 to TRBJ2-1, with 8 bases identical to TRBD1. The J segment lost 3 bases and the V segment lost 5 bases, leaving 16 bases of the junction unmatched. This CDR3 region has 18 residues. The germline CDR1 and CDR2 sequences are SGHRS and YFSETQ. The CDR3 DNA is TGCGCCAGCAGTGGTAGTTGGACAGGGACGACCGTCTACAATGAGCAGTTCTTC. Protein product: CASSGSWTGTTVYNEQFF. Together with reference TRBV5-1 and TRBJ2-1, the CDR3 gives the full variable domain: KAGVTQTPRYLIKTRGQQVTLSCSPISGHRSVSWYQQTPGQGLQFLFEYFSETQRNKGNFPGRFSGRQFSNSRSEMNVSTLELGDSALYLCASSGSWTGTTVYNEQFFGPGTRLTVL.

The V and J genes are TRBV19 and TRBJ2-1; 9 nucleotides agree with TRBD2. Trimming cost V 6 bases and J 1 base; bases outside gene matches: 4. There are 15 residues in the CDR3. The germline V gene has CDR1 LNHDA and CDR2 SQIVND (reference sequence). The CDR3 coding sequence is TGTGCCAGTAGAGAGCGGGGGGATTCCTACAATGAGCAGTTCTTC. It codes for CASRERGDSYNEQFF.

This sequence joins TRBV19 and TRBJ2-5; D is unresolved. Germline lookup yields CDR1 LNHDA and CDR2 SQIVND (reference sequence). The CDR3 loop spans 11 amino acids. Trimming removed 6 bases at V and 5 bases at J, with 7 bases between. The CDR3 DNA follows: TGTGCCAGTAGCCTCCCCGAGACCCAGTACTTC. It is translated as CASSLPETQYF.

The CDR3 region is CASSPKGAGSSYNSPLHF. The CDR3 nucleotides are TGTGCCAGCAGCCCCAAGGGAGCGGGGAGCTCCTATAATTCACCCCTCCACTTT. The rearrangement links TRBV7-9 to TRBJ1-6; D remains ambiguous. This CDR3 contains 18 residues. Per the germline V gene, CDR1 is SEHNR and CDR2 is FQNEAQ (reference sequence). Trimming took 5 bases from V and 0 from J, leaving 17 bases between them.